Presented here are 15 T cell receptor beta chains from one specimen sequenced in a study of brain T cells in children with intractable seizures. Sequencing used immunoSEQ multiplex PCR; TCRdb keeps in-frame clones, though not all of them. The repertoire holds about 80,000 clones, 90% to 95% seen once, with approximately 25% in the top ten. This specimen was peripheral blood, taken at surgery. These TCRs come from a girl aged 2-10 years with Rasmussen encephalitis and intractable seizures.

The chain joins TRBV27 to TRBJ2-5; no reliable D call. Trimming took off 6 bases at V and 5 bases at J, with 16 bases between the two ends. Per germline, CDR1 MNHEY and CDR2 SMNVEV (reference sequence). The CDR3 consists of 14 residues. The CDR3 sequence: CASRDLRRSETQYF. The CDR3 DNA follows: TGTGCCAGCAGGGACCTTAGGCGTAGCGAGACCCAGTACTTC.

V gene TRBV27 combines with J gene TRBJ2-3, with D perhaps matching TRBD1 or TRBD2 (5 bases each). Germline CDR1 MNHEY, CDR2 SMNVEV (reference sequence). CDR3 length equals 16 residues. Trimming removed 4 bases from V and 2 bases from J, with 16 bases in between. The CDR3 region is CASSWGNRVNTDTQYF. The CDR3, as DNA: TGTGCCAGCAGTTGGGGGAACAGAGTTAACACAGATACGCAGTATTTT.

In its sample, this clone was seen once. The rearrangement uses TRBV14 and TRBJ2-7, with 7 bases identical to TRBD2. This CDR3 is built from 15 residues. The V gene's germline CDR1 is SGHDN and CDR2 FVKESK. With 6 bases clipped from V and 2 bases from J, the junction kept 10 bases outside the gene matches. Here the CDR3 DNA reads TGTGCCAGCAGTCAAATAGCGGGTCCTCCCTACGAGCAGTACTTC. The encoded protein is CASSQIAGPPYEQYF. Full variable domain (outside the CDR3, taken from reference TRBV14 and TRBJ2-7): EAGVTQFPSHSVIEKGQTVTLRCDPISGHDNLYWYRRVMGKEIKFLLHFVKESKQDESGMPNNRFLAERTGGTYSTLKVQPAELEDSGVYFCASSQIAGPPYEQYFGPGTRLTVT.

This clone was observed once. The chain recombines TRBV7-8 with TRBJ1-4; TRBD1 aligns across 10 bases. Germline loops: CDR1 SGHVS, CDR2 FQNEAQ. This CDR3 contains 17 residues. Trimming cost V 3 bases and J 6 bases; bases outside gene matches: 10. CDR3 residues: CASSFGFGTGADEKLFF. DNA for the CDR3: TGTGCCAGCAGCTTCGGATTTGGGACAGGGGCGGATGAAAAACTGTTTTTT.

This clone was recorded only once. The V gene is TRBV18, the J gene TRBJ2-7, with D perhaps TRBD2 (5 bases). Trimming took off 2 bases at V and 6 bases at J, with 11 bases between the two ends. The CDR3 sequence is 13 residues long. CDR1 is KGHSH and CDR2 is LQKENI in the germline V gene. Written as DNA, the CDR3 is TGTGCCAGCTCACCAGGGCGTGCGGGCGAGCAGTACTTC. It encodes CASSPGRAGEQYF.

As to this clone: A much larger clone lies a single base off, so this may be a read error. At the DNA level, this CDR3 is encoded by other sequences in the same sample as well. CDR3 sequence reads: CASSYSGNTGELFF. CDR3 sequence (DNA): TGTGCCAGCAGTTACTCAGGAAACACCGGGGAGCTGTTTTTT. The chain recombines TRBV6-5 with TRBJ2-2; D gene unclear. Trimming left V 0 bases short and J 2 bases short, with 4 bases between. Germline V gives CDR1 MNHEY, CDR2 SVGAGI. This CDR3 is built from 14 residues.

The J gene is TRBJ1-1, the V gene TRBV20-1; D gene uncertain. This CDR3 region has 13 residues. Germline lookup yields CDR1 DFQATT and CDR2 SNEGSKA (reference sequence). V lost 3 bases and J 1 base, leaving 9 bases between the germline ends. CDR3 bases: TGCAGTGCTAGTGTACGGCGGAACACTGAAGCTTTCTTT. This gives the protein CSASVRRNTEAFF.

The chain has TRBV4-2 and TRBJ1-6, with D uncertain. The V end lost 1 base, the J end lost 7 bases, and 8 bases lay between the germline ends. CDR3 length equals 14 residues. Germline V gene data show CDR1 as LGHNA and CDR2 as YNFKEQ. The DNA for the CDR3 is TGTGCCAGCAGCCAAGGAGACGGGAATTCACCCCTCCACTTT. Protein: CASSQGDGNSPLHF.

The CDR3: CASSLILSPAEAFF. The CDR3 DNA sequence: TGTGCCAGCAGCTTAATTTTGTCCCCCGCTGAAGCTTTCTTT. The rearrangement uses TRBV7-3 and TRBJ1-1; D gene unclear. This CDR3 has 14 residues. CDR1 and CDR2 (germline): SGHTA, FQGTGA. Trimming stripped 1 base from V and 6 bases from J, with 12 bases between.

The count of this clone is one. The chain links TRBV9 to TRBJ2-3; TRBD2 agrees at 8 bases. The ends lost 0 bases at V and 2 bases at J; junction bases unmatched: 8. CDR3 length: 17 residues. Germline V lookup: CDR1 SGDLS, CDR2 YYNGEE. CDR3 sequence: CASSVGVGGAYTDTQYF. The CDR3 DNA sequence: TGTGCCAGCAGCGTAGGTGTCGGGGGGGCATACACAGATACGCAGTATTTT.

The chain joins TRBV29-1 to TRBJ2-5; D is possibly TRBD1 or TRBD2 (5 bases each). CDR3 size: 12 residues. Germline assignment: CDR1 SQVTM and CDR2 ANQGSEA. Between the trimmed V and J ends, which lost 7 bases and 6 bases, there was a span of 15 bases. In nucleotides, the CDR3 is TGCAGCGCGATTAACAGGAGGCAGACCCAGTACTTC. This codes for CSAINRRQTQYF.

The CDR3 here is CASSFWGLDTQYF. CDR3 DNA: TGTGCCAGCAGCTTCTGGGGATTGGATACGCAGTATTTT. This rearrangement joins TRBV11-3 to TRBJ2-3, with D unresolved. Germline CDR1 SGHNT, CDR2 YENEEA. Trimming removed 3 bases at V and 6 bases at J, with 10 bases between. This CDR3 comprises 13 residues.

This chain uses TRBV27 with TRBJ2-7, with no clear D. Germline V gives CDR1 MNHEY, CDR2 SMNVEV (reference sequence). This CDR3 has 13 residues. Deletions cut 3 bases from V and 2 bases from J, with 8 bases between. The CDR3 nucleotides are TGTGCCAGCAGTTTTGGGCAGACCTACGAGCAGTACTTC. It encodes CASSFGQTYEQYF.

Of note for this clone: The junction shows a germline mismatch at one end, possibly a read error. This sample includes further DNA sequences coding for the same CDR3. V and J are TRBV19 and TRBJ1-4, with 9 bases fitting TRBD1. Germline lookup yields CDR1 LNHDA and CDR2 SQIVND (reference sequence). CDR3 size: 17 residues. The CDR3 loop reads CASTESDRGTTNEKLFF. In DNA form, the CDR3 reads TGTGCCAGTACCGAATCGGACAGGGGCACAACCAATGAAAAACTGTTTTTT. The full variable domain, rest sourced from reference TRBV19 and TRBJ1-4, is DGGITQSPKYLFRKEGQNVTLSCEQNLNHDAMYWYRQDPGQGLRLIYYSQIVNDFQKGDIAEGYSVSREKKESFPLTVTSAQKNPTAFYLCASTESDRGTTNEKLFFGSGTQLSVL.

The chain employs TRBV5-1 and TRBJ2-5; a possible D gene is TRBD2 (6 bases). This CDR3 is built from 12 residues. The V gene's germline CDR1 is SGHRS and CDR2 YFSETQ. V lost 6 bases and J 4 bases, leaving 10 bases between the germline ends. The CDR3 DNA reads as TGCGCCAGCACGAAGGGAGGAGAGACCCAGTACTTC. Its protein product is CASTKGGETQYF. The variable domain in full, with the rest retrieved from reference TRBV5-1 and TRBJ2-5, is KAGVTQTPRYLIKTRGQQVTLSCSPISGHRSVSWYQQTPGQGLQFLFEYFSETQRNKGNFPGRFSGRQFSNSRSEMNVSTLELGDSALYLCASTKGGETQYFGPGTRLLVL.